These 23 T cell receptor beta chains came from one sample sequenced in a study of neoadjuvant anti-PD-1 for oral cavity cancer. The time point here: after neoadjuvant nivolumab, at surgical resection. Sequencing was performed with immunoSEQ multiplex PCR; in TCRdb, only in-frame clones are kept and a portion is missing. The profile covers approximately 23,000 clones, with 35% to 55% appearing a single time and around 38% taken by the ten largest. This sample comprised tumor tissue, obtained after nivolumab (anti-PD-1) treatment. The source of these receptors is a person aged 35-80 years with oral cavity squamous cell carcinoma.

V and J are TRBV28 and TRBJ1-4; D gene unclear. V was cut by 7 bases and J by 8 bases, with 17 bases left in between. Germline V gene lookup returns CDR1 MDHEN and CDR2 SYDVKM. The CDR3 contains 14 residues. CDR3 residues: CASNPGEVGEKLFF. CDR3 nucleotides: TGTGCCAGCAACCCTGGGGAGGTTGGGGAAAAACTGTTTTTT.

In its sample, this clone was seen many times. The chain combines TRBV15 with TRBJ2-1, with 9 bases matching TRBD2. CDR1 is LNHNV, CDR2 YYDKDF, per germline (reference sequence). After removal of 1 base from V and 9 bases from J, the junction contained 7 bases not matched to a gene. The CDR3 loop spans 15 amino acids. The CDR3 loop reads CATSRGSSGGREQFF. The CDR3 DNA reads TGTGCCACCAGCAGAGGATCAAGCGGGGGGCGTGAGCAGTTCTTC.

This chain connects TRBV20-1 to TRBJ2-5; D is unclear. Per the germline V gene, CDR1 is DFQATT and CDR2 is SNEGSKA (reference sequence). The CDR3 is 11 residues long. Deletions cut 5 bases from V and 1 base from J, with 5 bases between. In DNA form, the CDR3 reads TGCAGTGCTCGGCGCCAAGAGACCCAGTACTTC. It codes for CSARRQETQYF.

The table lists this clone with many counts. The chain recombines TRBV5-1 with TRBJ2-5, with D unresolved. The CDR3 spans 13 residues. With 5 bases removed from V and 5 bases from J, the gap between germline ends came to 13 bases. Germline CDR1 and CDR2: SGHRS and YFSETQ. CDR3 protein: CASRPMGYETQYF. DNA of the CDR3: TGCGCCAGCAGGCCAATGGGGTATGAGACCCAGTACTTC.

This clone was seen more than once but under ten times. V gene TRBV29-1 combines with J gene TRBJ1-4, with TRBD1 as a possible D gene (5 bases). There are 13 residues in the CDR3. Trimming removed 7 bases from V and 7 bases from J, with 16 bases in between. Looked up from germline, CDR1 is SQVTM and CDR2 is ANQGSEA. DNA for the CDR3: TGCAGCGCGGGGGGAGGGCTCGGTGAAAAACTGTTTTTT. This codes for CSAGGGLGEKLFF.

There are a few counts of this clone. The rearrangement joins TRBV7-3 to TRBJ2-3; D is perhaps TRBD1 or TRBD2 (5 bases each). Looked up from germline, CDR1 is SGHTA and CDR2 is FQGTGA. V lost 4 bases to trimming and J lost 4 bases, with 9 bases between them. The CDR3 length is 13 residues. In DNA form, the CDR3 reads TGTGCCAGCAGCTACGGGGCGGCAGATACGCAGTATTTT. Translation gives CASSYGAADTQYF.

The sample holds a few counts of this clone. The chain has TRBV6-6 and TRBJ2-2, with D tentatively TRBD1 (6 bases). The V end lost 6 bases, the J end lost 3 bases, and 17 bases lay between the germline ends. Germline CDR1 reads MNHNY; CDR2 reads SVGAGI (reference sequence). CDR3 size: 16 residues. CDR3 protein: CASRPFTGRDTGELFF. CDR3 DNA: TGTGCCAGCAGGCCCTTTACAGGGCGGGACACCGGGGAGCTGTTTTTT.

The CDR3: CASRRGVQETQYF. CDR3 DNA sequence: TGTGCCAGCAGACGGGGGGTTCAGGAGACCCAGTACTTC. The chain carries TRBV6-1 and TRBJ2-5; 7 positions agree with TRBD2. Germline CDR1 reads MNHNS; CDR2 reads SASEGT. With 6 bases clipped from V and 5 bases from J, the junction kept 6 bases outside the gene matches. The CDR3 covers 13 residues.

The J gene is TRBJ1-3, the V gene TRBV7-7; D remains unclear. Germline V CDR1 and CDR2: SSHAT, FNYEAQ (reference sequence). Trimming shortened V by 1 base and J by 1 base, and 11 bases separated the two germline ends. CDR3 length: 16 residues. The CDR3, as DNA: TGTGCCAGCAGCTTAGGGCCATTGGGGTCTGGAAACACCATATATTTT. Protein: CASSLGPLGSGNTIYF. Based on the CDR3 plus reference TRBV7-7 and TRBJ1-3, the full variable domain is GAGVSQSPRYKVTKRGQDVTLRCDPISSHATLYWYQQALGQGPEFLTYFNYEAQPDKSGLPSDRFSAERPEGSISTLTIQRTEQRDSAMYRCASSLGPLGSGNTIYFGEGSWLTVV.

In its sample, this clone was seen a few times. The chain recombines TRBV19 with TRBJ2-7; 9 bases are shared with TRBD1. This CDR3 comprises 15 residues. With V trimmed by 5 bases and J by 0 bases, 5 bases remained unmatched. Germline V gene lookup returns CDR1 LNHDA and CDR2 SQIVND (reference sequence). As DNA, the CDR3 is TGTGCCAGTAGTTTCAGGACAGGGGCCTCCTACGAGCAGTACTTC. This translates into CASSFRTGASYEQYF.

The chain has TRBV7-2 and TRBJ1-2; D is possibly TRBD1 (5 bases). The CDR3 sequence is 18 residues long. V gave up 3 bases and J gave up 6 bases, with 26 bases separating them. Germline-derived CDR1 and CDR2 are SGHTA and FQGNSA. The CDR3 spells CASSLGLASGGGIHGYTF. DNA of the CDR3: TGTGCCAGCAGCTTGGGTTTGGCCTCCGGGGGGGGAATCCATGGCTACACCTTC.

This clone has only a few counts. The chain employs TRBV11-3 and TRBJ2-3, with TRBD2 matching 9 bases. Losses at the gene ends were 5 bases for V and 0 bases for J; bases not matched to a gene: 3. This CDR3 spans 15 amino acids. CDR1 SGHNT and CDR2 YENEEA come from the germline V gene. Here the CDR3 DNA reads TGTGCCAGCAGCGTTAGCGGGGGCAGCACAGATACGCAGTATTTT. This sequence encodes CASSVSGGSTDTQYF.

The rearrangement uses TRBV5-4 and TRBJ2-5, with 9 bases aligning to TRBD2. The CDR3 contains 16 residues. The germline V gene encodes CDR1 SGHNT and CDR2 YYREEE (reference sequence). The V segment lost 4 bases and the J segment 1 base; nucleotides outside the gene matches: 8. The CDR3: CASSSAGTSFQETQYF. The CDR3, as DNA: TGTGCCAGCAGCAGTGCCGGGACTAGCTTCCAAGAGACCCAGTACTTC.

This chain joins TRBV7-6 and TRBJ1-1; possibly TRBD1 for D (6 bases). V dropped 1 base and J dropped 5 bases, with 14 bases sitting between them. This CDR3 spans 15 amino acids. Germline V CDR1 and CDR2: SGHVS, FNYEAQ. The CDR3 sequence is CASSLVGRGGTEAFF. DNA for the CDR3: TGTGCCAGCAGCTTAGTGGGAAGGGGGGGTACTGAAGCTTTCTTT.

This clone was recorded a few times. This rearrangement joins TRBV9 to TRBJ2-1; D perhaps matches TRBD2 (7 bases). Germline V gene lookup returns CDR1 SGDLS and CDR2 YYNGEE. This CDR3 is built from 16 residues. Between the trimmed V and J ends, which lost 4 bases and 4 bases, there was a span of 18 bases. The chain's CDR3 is CASSRAAGAPYNEQFF. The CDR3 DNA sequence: TGTGCCAGCAGCCGGGCGGCGGGGGCCCCTTACAATGAGCAGTTCTTC.

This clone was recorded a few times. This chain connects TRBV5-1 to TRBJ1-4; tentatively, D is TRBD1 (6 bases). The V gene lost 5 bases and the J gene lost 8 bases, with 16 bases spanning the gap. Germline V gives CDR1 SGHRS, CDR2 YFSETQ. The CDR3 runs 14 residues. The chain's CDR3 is CASSLGAPGEKLFF. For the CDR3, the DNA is TGCGCCAGCAGTCTGGGGGCGCCTGGGGAAAAACTGTTTTTT.

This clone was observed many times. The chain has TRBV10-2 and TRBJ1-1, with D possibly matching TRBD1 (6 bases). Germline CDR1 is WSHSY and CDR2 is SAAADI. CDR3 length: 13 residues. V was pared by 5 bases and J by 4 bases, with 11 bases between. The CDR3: CASSQQGLTEAFF. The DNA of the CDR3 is TGCGCCAGCAGTCAACAGGGACTCACTGAAGCTTTCTTT.

This chain's CDR3 is CASSLDRAETF. The CDR3 bases are TGTGCCAGCAGCTTGGACAGGGCAGAAACCTTC. The chain employs TRBV5-4 and TRBJ1-2; perhaps TRBD1 as D (6 bases). Germline-derived CDR1 and CDR2 are SGHNT and YYREEE (reference sequence). This CDR3 is built from 11 residues. V gave up 0 bases and J gave up 14 bases, with 11 bases separating them.

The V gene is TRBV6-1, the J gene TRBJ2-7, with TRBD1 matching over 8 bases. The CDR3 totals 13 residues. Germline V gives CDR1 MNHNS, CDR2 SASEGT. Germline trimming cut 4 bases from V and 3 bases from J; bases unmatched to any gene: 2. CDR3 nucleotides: TGTGCCAGCAGTGGGGGGACAGGCTACGAGCAGTACTTC. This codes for CASSGGTGYEQYF.

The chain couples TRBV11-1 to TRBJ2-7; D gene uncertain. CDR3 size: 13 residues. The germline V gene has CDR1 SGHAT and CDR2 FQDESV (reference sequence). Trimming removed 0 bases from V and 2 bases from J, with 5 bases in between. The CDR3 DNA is TGTGCCAGCAGCTTAGCTGGGACCTACGAGCAGTACTTC. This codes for CASSLAGTYEQYF.

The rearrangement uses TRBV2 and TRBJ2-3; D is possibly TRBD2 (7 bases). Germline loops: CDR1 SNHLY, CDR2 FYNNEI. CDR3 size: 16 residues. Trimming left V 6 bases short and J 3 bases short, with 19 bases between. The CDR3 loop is CASRDLTGRGTDTQYF. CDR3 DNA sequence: TGTGCCAGCAGAGACCTTACAGGGAGGGGGACAGATACGCAGTATTTT.

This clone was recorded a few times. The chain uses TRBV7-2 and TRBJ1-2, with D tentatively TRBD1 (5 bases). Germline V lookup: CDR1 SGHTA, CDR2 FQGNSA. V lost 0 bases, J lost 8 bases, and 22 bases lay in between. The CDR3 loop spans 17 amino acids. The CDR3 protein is CASSLAEAGKGRAGYTF. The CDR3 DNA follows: TGTGCCAGCAGCTTAGCTGAGGCCGGAAAGGGGCGCGCAGGCTACACCTTC.

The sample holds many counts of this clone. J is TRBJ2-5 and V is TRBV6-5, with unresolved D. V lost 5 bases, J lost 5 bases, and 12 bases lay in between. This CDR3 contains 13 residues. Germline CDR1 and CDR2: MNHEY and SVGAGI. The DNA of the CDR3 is TGTGCCAGCAGTAACGGCAAAGAGGAGACCCAGTACTTC. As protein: CASSNGKEETQYF.